The text below deals with one TCR beta chain. Its cognate antigen has yet to be identified. Base qualities are not provided; no much larger clone lies one nucleotide away. Library prep was done by the immunoSEQ multiplex PCR assay. For the multiplex PCR, a mixture combining 60 forward primers for TCR Vbeta segments and 13 reverse primers for TCR Jbeta segments was used. A multiplex PCR assay on genomic DNA amplified the CDR3 region of rearranged TCR beta genes. Amplified TCR beta libraries were sequenced as 87-base-pair reads on the Illumina HiSeq System. For the original study's pipeline: In a later analysis, 70 million to 95 million unique TCR beta chains were counted across the roughly 610 repertoires, and around 10 million of these chains were shared by at least two donors. Raw reads were error-corrected and collapsed into unique sequences with a nearest-neighbor algorithm that merged closely related sequences to remove PCR and sequencing errors. Alignment of CDR3 sequences to IMGT reference sequences was used to assign V, D and J gene segments. Each retained sequence needed at least a six-nucleotide match to both a V gene segment and a J gene segment. Rearrangements were classified as productive when the CDR3 lacked stop codons and remained in frame with V and J, and all other rearrangements were classified as non-productive. CDR3 was defined according to IMGT convention as the region running from the second conserved V-encoded cysteine to the conserved J-encoded phenylalanine. The earlier analysis of about 610 of the donors excluded sequences that lacked an unambiguous match to a single V gene segment. In an earlier analysis of roughly 500 of the donors, V segments were called functional above 56.7% productive rearrangements and were called segregating when the between-donor standard deviation exceeded 5%. A statistical classification framework was built to diagnose cytomegalovirus status from the catalog of TCR beta chain sequences. In a later analysis, V and J genes were assigned by comparing TCR nucleotide sequences against IMGT/GENE-DB human TR gene sequences. The TCRdist pipeline was used in a later analysis to assign CDR3 sequences and most-parsimonious VDJ recombination scenarios. In a later analysis, each TCR beta chain was defined by its CDR3 amino acid sequence together with its V-gene family, and reads without a unique V-gene family were excluded. In a later analysis, fewer than 600 highly shared, low-generation-probability nucleotide sequences were removed to address suspected cross-contamination and a sequencing artifact. In a later analysis, a clonal expansion index for each public chain was calculated from normalized within-repertoire ranks of inferred template counts. Generation probabilities in a later analysis came from a VDJ recombination model fitted to out-of-frame rearrangements, and those results were checked against IGoR. In a later analysis, TCR-TCR, TCR-HLA and TCR-CMV co-occurrence was scored with hypergeometric tests, and a repertoire-size bias correction was applied to TCR pairs. In a later analysis, false discovery rates were estimated by permuting HLA or CMV assignments 20 times. A later analysis grouped co-occurring TCRs with DBSCAN, adding TCRdist sequence similarity when clustering within HLA-allele-positive subsets. Co-occurrence clustering excluded repertoires with fewer than 30,000 or more than 120,000 public chains, plus five with anomalous nucleotide sharing. TCRdb carries this immuneACCESS record with in-frame sequences only. Its versions omit some clonotypes, under half of them owing to an unresolved V gene in the studies checked, with the rest unexplained. D and trimming were read from the DNA, whereas the V and J calls and clone size are those reported in that table. Across this sample there are around 100,000 clones, with roughly 78% seen only once. 3.5% to 5.5% of the sample goes to the ten largest clones.

In total, approximately 610 healthy bone marrow donors made up the cohort. At the time of sampling, all cohort members were nominally healthy, though unrecorded immune exposures were likely present. The donor was CMV seropositive and belonged to the group of 270 or so seropositive cohort members. A peripheral blood sample was collected from each donor, and TCR beta sequencing was performed on peripheral blood mononuclear cells. Genomic DNA was extracted from the blood cell samples with the Qiagen DNeasy Blood Extraction Kit. The entry originates in a study of cytomegalovirus exposure and HLA in healthy donors (TCRdb year 2017). Looking at the study overall: In an earlier analysis of some 550 of the donors, 276 Gb of sequence data and 120 million or so unique TCR beta sequences from about 179 million T cells were reported. In a later analysis, previously published TCR beta repertoires from 550 to 750 donors were re-analyzed and high-resolution HLA genotyping was added so that TCR occurrence patterns could be studied. Of the 300 to 450 genotyped donors, approximately 83% fell in the genetic ancestry cluster associated with self-reported Caucasian donors. Across some 400 genotyped donors of the cohort, an average of approximately 240,000 unique TCR beta nucleotide sequences per donor were sequenced, and approximately 17% of those sequences were non-productive. Every discovery cohort repertoire had been produced on one sequencing platform. The study combined high-throughput TCR immunosequencing, statistical association of individual TCRs with disease status, and machine learning to predict cytomegalovirus infection status. Besides the first cohort of around 700 subjects, a separate validation cohort made up of roughly 120 different subjects was used. Typing coverage differed by locus: A, B, C, DRB1 and DQB1 were typed in roughly 629-640 donors, DQA1 in about 500, DPA1 in approximately 600, and DPB1 in 450 to 480. HLA typing included class I and class II loci at four-digit resolution. Roughly five DR-DQ haplotypes were handled as single units for association and clustering because linkage in the cohort was strong. Alongside the repertoire data, information on donor age, sex, ethnicity and CMV serostatus was compiled. To decide whether each TCR beta V gene segment behaved as functional or pseudogenic, an earlier analysis of over 500 of the donors relied on high-throughput TCR beta sequencing. Using immunosequencing, the study profiled T cell repertoires from 666 subjects and related those repertoires to cytomegalovirus serostatus. A later genetic analysis used genome-wide SNP genotypes for about 65% of the 666 donors, treating that subset as a discovery cohort. The study was designed to test whether signatures of past pathogen exposure could be identified by cataloging public T cell receptors. Roughly 290 gigabases of sequencing data and around 88 million unique TCR sequences made up an early release that covered approximately 620 HLA-typed donors. Rather than drawing on any new phenotypic data, the later analysis identified candidate immune exposures from TCR beta sequences and the way those sequences occurred across donors.

CDR1 MNHEY and CDR2 SVGAGI were looked up in the germline V gene. Including the terminal cysteine and phenylalanine, the CDR3 comprises 14 residues. The kept DNA is CDR3 alone, 42 bases in frame from the first base. V trim: 6 bases; J trim: 4 bases; unmatched bases: 4. Results and caveats for the whole study, not just this receptor: Several of the top co-occurrence clusters appeared to be linked to parvovirus B19, influenza, CMV and Epstein-Barr virus, according to a later analysis. The only immune exposure information available for the cohort was CMV serostatus. Some IMGT-functional V segments, including TRBV6-2 and TRBV6-3, could not be told apart with the 87-base-pair reads, so those segments were excluded. A later analysis found that TCR association rates varied across HLA loci, with DRB1 alleles showing the most associated TCRs and HLA-C alleles the fewest. Most TCR sequences were observed very rarely across donors, whereas some public TCRs were present in many individuals. The authors suggested that the approach could potentially be generalized to other disease states and immunological phenotypes. Compared with the roughly 670-donor mean, donors in an Asian-associated ancestry cluster had fewer N-insertions in productive TCRs, according to a later genetic analysis. Assigning TCR associations to individual alleles was difficult when HLA alleles, especially DR and DQ, strongly co-occurred. The study listed over 150 TCR beta chains as associated with cytomegalovirus. Compared with equally common non-associated chains, HLA-associated TCR beta chains in a later analysis were more clonally expanded and had lower generation probabilities. Because counts were too low, some 17 rarely observed V segments, including chromosome 9 orphons, were left out of the earlier analysis of 587 of the donors. Cytomegalovirus status was reported to be diagnosed by the classifier with high specificity and sensitivity in both the original and validation cohorts. In a later genetic analysis, a missense DCLRE1C variant was associated with V-gene and J-gene trimming of TCR beta chains, and the association was replicated in an independent cohort. Sequencing depth was assumed to be roughly uniform across donors in the presence/absence analyses, though that assumption may not hold. A further reported finding was that TCR beta sequences accurately predicted the HLA-A and HLA-B alleles for most subjects in the first cohort. A cluster of highly shared sequence variants was judged likely to be a technical artifact of the sequencing pipeline. Because some donors lacked HLA typing at each locus, the association tests relied only on the typed subset. In a later analysis, around 15,000 TCR beta sequences were associated with specific HLA alleles at a false discovery rate of 0.05. Linkage disequilibrium might explain the correlated functional status among segregating V segments, but an unknown experimental factor could not be excluded. Most CMV-associated TCR beta chains appeared to be HLA-restricted in a later analysis, and the HLA associations seemed to be driven largely by CMV exposure. The cohort was sequenced for TCR beta chains only, and without alpha or paired-chain data the features that could be detected were limited. In an earlier analysis of approximately 590 of the donors, most TCR beta V segments appeared in productive rearrangements about 90% or about 30% of the time, broadly matching IMGT annotations. In vitro tests confirmed that a few of the cytomegalovirus-associated TCR beta chains recognize cytomegalovirus antigens.

The chain joins TRBV6-5 to TRBJ2-3, with TRBD2 identical over 10 junction bases. Sequencing input: PBMCs. The sequence derives from a middle-aged woman in good health and CMV-seropositive. The nucleotide sequence reads TGTGCCAGCAGGCCAGCGGGAGGGTCAGATACGCAGTATTTT. This codes for CASRPAGGSDTQYF.